This TCR beta chain appears in the sequencing data of a study of post-analysis software for immune sequencing data (dated by TCRdb to about 2015). General notes on the study: Relapsing-remitting, secondary progressive and progressive-relapsing multiple sclerosis were recorded as disease courses, and subtype annotation was lacking for some patients. The patient repertoires were compared against 10 to 12 previously published healthy control repertoires obtained from donors aged 6 to 25 years. A subset of samples was prepared in parallel using single-end sample barcoding, then pooled and co-amplified after Illumina adapter ligation.

The sample holds a few counts of this clonotype. Its antigen is not yet known. The sample holds no much larger clone one base away, and base qualities are not on file. TCR beta repertoires were profiled from peripheral blood of over 10 young patients with multiple sclerosis to demonstrate the VDJtools post-analysis software. Multiple sclerosis patients were children and adolescents aged about 6 to 15 years. Beyond this particular receptor, the publication reports: Multiple sclerosis patients had significantly lower normalized Chao1 diversity than controls, a result that suggests substantial peripheral T-cell clonal expansion. Strong co-clustering of samples prepared in the same batch was shown by direct clustering with F measure, prompting a batch-effect correction. The control group was slightly older than the multiple sclerosis patient group.

The method was PCR. The sequencing machine was an Illumina HiSeq 2500. To reduce PCR and sequencing biases, unique molecular identifiers were incorporated into the TCR beta cDNA libraries. About 500,000 cDNA molecules were obtained for every 1 to 10 million input T cells, so each molecule roughly corresponded to one T cell. The same protocol used for the earlier healthy control dataset was applied to prepare and sequence the patient libraries. Samples belonging to the same batch were prepared together, multiplexed and sequenced on a shared HiSeq lane. The paper's processing steps were these. Raw barcoded reads were processed with MIGEC, and single-read molecular identifier groups were discarded before consensus assembly and CDR3 extraction. VDJtools was used for post-analysis of the clonotype tables, with diversity normalized by down-sampling every dataset to the smallest sample size. Repertoire overlap clustering matched CDR3 amino acid but not nucleotide sequences to correct batch-related cross-sample contamination. Using fastp trimming at Q25 and MiXCR clonotype assembly, TCRdb reanalyzed the public sequencing data and kept in-frame beta chains. Entries are consolidated by CDR3 protein sequence, retaining the most common genes and DNA. The authors' filters were not applied to this entry. This sample holds around 250,000 distinct CDR3 sequences; 36% were observed only once. Of the sample, more than 4% falls within the top ten clones.

The source is a girl under 18 with multiple sclerosis. Sequenced sample: blood.

This receptor has the CDR3 CSVEVFGASTQHF. The nucleotides read TGCAGCGTTGAAGTATTCGGGGCAAGTACCCAGCATTTT. This chain joins TRBV29-1 to TRBJ1-5; the D gene is possibly TRBD1, with 5 bases matching. Between the V and J ends, shortened by 1 base and 11 bases respectively, the junction contains 15 bases. As encoded in the germline V gene, CDR1 is SQVTM while CDR2 is ANQGSEA. Inclusive of the bounding cysteine and phenylalanine, the CDR3 is 13 residues long. The DNA shown is the 39-base CDR3, in frame from base 1.